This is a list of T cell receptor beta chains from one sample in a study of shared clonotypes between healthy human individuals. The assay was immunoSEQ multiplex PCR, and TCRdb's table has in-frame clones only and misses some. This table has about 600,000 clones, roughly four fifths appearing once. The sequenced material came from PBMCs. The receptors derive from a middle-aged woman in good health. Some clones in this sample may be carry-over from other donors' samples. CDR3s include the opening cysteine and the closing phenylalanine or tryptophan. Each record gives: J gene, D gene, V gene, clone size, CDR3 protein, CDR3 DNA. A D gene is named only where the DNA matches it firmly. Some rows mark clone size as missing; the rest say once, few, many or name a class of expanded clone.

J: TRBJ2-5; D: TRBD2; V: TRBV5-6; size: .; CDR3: CASSSKLAGPQETQYF; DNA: TGTGCCAGCAGCTCCAAACTAGCGGGGCCCCAAGAGACCCAGTACTTC
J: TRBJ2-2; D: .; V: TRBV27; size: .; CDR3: CATESFAVGELFF; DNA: TGTGCCACCGAAAGCTTTGCGGTCGGGGAGCTGTTTTTT
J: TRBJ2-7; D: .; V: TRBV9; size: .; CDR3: CASSFTPHDSYEQYF; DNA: TGTGCCAGCAGCTTCACCCCCCACGACAGCTACGAGCAGTACTTC
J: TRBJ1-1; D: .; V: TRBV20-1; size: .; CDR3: CSATDTEAFF; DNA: TGCAGTGCCACAGACACTGAAGCTTTCTTT
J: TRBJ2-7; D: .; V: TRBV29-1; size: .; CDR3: CSVESTSISYEQYF; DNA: TGCAGCGTTGAAAGTACTTCTATCTCCTACGAGCAGTACTTC
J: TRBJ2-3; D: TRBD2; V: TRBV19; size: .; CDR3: CASSGGLAGVPSTDTQYF; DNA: TGTGCCAGTAGTGGTGGATTAGCGGGGGTCCCTAGCACAGATACGCAGTATTTT
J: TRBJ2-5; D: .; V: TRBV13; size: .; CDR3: CASSYQAPGEWETQYF; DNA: TGTGCCAGCAGCTATCAGGCCCCGGGGGAATGGGAGACCCAGTACTTC
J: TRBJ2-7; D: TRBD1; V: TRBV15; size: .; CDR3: CATSSGTGDYEQYF; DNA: TGTGCCACCAGCAGCGGGACAGGGGACTACGAGCAGTACTTC
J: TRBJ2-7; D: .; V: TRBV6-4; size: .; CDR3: CASSVSVSYEQYF; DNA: TGTGCCAGCAGTGTTAGCGTTTCCTACGAGCAGTACTTC
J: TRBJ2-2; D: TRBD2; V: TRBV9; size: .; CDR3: CASSQREGGTGELFF; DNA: TGTGCCAGCAGCCAGCGGGAGGGGGGCACCGGGGAGCTGTTTTTT
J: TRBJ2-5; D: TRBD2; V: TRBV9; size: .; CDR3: CASSVAGLGGSVETQYF; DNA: TGTGCCAGCAGCGTAGCAGGACTCGGGGGGAGTGTGGAGACCCAGTACTTC
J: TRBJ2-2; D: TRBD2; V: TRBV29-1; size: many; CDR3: CSVVAGGLPGELFF; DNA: TGCAGCGTGGTGGCGGGAGGGCTGCCCGGGGAGCTGTTTTTT
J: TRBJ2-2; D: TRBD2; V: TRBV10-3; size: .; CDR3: CAINGLAGGSNTGELFF; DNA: TGTGCCATCAATGGACTAGCGGGAGGTTCGAACACCGGGGAGCTGTTTTTT
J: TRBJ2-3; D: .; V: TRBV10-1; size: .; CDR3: CASSEGESATDTQYF; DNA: TGCGCCAGCAGTGAGGGGGAGTCCGCCACAGATACGCAGTATTTT
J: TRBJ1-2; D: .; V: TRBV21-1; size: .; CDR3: CASSLGQYRGNYGYTF; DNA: TGTGCCAGCAGCCTAGGTCAATATCGGGGTAACTATGGCTACACCTTC
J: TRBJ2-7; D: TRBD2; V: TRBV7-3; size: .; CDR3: CASSLTGTSGSTGEQYF; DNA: TGTGCCAGCAGCTTAACAGGGACTAGCGGGAGCACAGGCGAGCAGTACTTC
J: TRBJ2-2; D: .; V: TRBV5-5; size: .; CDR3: CASSIGPNTGELFF; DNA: TGTGCCAGCAGCATCGGACCTAACACCGGGGAGCTGTTTTTT
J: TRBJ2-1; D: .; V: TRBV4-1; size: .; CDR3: CASSAPGTVAYNEQFF; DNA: TGCGCCAGCAGCGCCCCCGGGACTGTCGCCTACAATGAGCAGTTCTTC
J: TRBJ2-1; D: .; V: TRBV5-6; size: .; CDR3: CASSWERGTGMRYNEQFF; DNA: TGTGCCAGCAGCTGGGAGAGGGGCACAGGGATGCGTTACAATGAGCAGTTCTTC
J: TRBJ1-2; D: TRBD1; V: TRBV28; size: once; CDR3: CASSSGQGDYGYTF; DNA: TGTGCCAGCAGTTCGGGACAGGGGGACTATGGCTACACCTTC
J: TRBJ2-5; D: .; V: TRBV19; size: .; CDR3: CASSIVPGIDGTQYF; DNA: TGTGCCAGTAGTATAGTCCCAGGGATTGATGGGACCCAGTACTTC
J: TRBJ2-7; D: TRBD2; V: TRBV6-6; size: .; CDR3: CASSLGGRADEQYF; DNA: TGTGCCAGCAGTCTGGGTGGGAGGGCCGACGAGCAGTACTTC
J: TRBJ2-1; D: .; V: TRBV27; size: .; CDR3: CASSPRLTSLYNEQFF; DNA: TGTGCCAGCAGTCCCCGTCTAACATCATTATACAATGAGCAGTTCTTC
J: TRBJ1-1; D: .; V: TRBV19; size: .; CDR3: CASSTPGQYTEAFF; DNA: TGTGCCAGTAGTACTCCGGGACAATACACTGAAGCTTTCTTT
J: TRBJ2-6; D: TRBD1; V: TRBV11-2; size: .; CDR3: CASRTPVRQGSSGANVLTF; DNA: TGTGCCAGCAGAACCCCCGTGAGACAGGGAAGCTCTGGGGCCAACGTCCTGACTTTC
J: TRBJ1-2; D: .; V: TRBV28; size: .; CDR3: CASTPLSVNYGYTF; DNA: TGTGCCAGCACCCCTTTATCAGTTAACTATGGCTACACCTTC
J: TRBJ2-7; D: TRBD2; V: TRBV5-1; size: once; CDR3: CASSLVASGSEQYF; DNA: TGCGCCAGCAGCTTGGTTGCTAGCGGGAGCGAGCAGTACTTC
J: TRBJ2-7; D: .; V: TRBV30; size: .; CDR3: CAWSAAGRRASYEQYF; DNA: TGTGCCTGGAGCGCCGCGGGTCGGCGGGCCTCCTACGAGCAGTACTTC
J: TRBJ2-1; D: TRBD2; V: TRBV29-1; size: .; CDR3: CSAGRGLATNEQFF; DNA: TGCAGCGCCGGAAGGGGACTAGCGACGAATGAGCAGTTCTTC
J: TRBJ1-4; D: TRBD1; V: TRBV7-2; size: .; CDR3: CASSPRTGTGGLMLFF; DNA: TGTGCCAGCAGCCCCCGTACCGGGACAGGGGGGTTAATGCTGTTTTTT
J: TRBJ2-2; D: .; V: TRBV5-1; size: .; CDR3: CASSLEDVRSGELFF; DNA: TGCGCCAGCAGCTTGGAGGACGTCCGATCCGGGGAGCTGTTTTTT
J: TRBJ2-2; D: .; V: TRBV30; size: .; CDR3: CAWSRFRAGELFF; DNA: TGTGCCTGGAGTCGCTTTCGGGCCGGGGAGCTGTTTTTT
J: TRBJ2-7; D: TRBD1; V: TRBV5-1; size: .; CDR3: CASSLQGDRVYEQYF; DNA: TGCGCCAGCAGCCTGCAGGGGGACAGAGTCTACGAGCAGTACTTC
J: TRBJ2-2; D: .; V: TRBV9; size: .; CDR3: CASSVTAYGGNTGELFF; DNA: TGTGCCAGCAGCGTAACGGCCTACGGGGGGAACACCGGGGAGCTGTTTTTT
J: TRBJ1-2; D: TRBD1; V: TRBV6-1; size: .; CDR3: CASREGQGDGYTF; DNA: TGTGCCAGCAGGGAGGGACAGGGAGATGGCTACACCTTC
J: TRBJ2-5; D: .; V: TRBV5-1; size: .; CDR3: CASSALQGAKETQYF; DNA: TGCGCCAGCAGCGCCCTACAGGGAGCGAAAGAGACCCAGTACTTC
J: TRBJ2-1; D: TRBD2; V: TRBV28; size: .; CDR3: CASRWLRERNEQFF; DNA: TGTGCCAGCCGTTGGCTGCGGGAGAGAAATGAGCAGTTCTTC
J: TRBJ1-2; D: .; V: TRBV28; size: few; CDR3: CASSSTDRNYGYTF; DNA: TGTGCCAGCAGTTCAACTGACAGGAATTATGGCTACACCTTC
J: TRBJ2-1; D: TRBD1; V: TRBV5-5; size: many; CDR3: CASSPEGALYNEQFF; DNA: TGTGCCAGCAGCCCAGAGGGGGCTCTCTACAATGAGCAGTTCTTC
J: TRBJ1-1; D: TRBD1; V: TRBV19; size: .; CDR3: CASSIGTGHSAFF; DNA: TGTGCCAGTAGTATAGGGACAGGACACAGCGCTTTCTTT
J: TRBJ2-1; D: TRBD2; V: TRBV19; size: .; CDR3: CASSGTSGYNEQFF; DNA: TGTGCCAGTAGCGGGACTAGCGGCTACAATGAGCAGTTCTTC
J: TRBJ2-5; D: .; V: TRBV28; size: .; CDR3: CASSLAPFRGETQYF; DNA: TGTGCCAGCAGTTTAGCGCCGTTCAGGGGTGAGACCCAGTACTTC
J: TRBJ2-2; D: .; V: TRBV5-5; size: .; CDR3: CASSLEPIVANTGELFF; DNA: TGTGCCAGCAGCTTGGAACCTATAGTCGCGAACACCGGGGAGCTGTTTTTT
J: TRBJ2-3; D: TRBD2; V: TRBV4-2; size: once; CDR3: CASRTSGASTDTQYF; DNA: TGTGCCAGCAGAACTAGCGGAGCAAGCACAGATACGCAGTATTTT
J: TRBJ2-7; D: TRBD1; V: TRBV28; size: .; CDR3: CASTTPGTAYEQYF; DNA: TGTGCCAGCACCACCCCAGGGACAGCCTACGAGCAGTACTTC
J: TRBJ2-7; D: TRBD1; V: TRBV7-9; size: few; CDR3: CASSLTGTGAYEQYF; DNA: TGTGCCAGCAGCTTGACCGGGACAGGGGCCTACGAGCAGTACTTC
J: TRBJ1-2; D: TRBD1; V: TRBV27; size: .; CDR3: CASSLNWDSNYGYTF; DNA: TGTGCCAGCAGTTTAAACTGGGACAGCAACTATGGCTACACCTTC